The rows below give T cell receptor beta chains drawn from one sample of a study of regulatory T cells in long-lasting Graves disease. TCRdb re-called the multiplex PCR reads through MiXCR, storing one row per CDR3 protein. Here the sample spans about 620,000 distinct CDR3 sequences, about 15% being singletons. Another study also made use of these data, one on T cells in Graves' hyperthyroidism and ophthalmopathy.

The starting material was peripheral blood mononuclear cells (PBMCs), obtained at new diagnosis, from a patient treated with antithyroid drugs. These receptors were taken from a woman aged 30 to 39 with Graves disease. The CDR3 runs from the conserved cysteine through the conserved F or W. D genes are given only for firm matches. Rows give clone size only sometimes, using once, few, many, or a class for an expanded clone.

j_gene | abundance | len | v_gene | d_gene | CDR3nt | CDR3aa
TRBJ2-2 | - | 19 | TRBV12-3/TRBV12-4 | - | TGTGCCAGCAGTCCCTTTAGAGGGTGGACCTCCTCGAACACCGGGGAGCTGTTTTTT | CASSPFRGWTSSNTGELFF
TRBJ2-3 | few | 16 | TRBV24-1 | - | TGTGCCACCAGTTCCTACGGGACACTGGGCACAGATACGCAGTATTTT | CATSSYGTLGTDTQYF
TRBJ2-3 | - | 16 | TRBV5-8 | - | TGTGCCAGCAGCTGGAATAAAGGTGGCTACACAGATACGCAGTATTTT | CASSWNKGGYTDTQYF
TRBJ2-5 | - | 14 | TRBV3-1 | - | TGTGCCAGCAGCCATAACTCCGCCCAAGAGACCCAGTACTTC | CASSHNSAQETQYF
TRBJ1-2 | few | 14 | TRBV27 | TRBD1 | TGTGCCAGCAGCACAGGGGGCGAAAGCTATGGCTACACCTTC | CASSTGGESYGYTF
TRBJ2-1 | few | 11 | TRBV20-1 | TRBD2 | TGCAGTGCCGGGAGGAACAATGAGCAGTTCTTC | CSAGRNNEQFF
TRBJ2-2 | - | 17 | TRBV12-3/TRBV12-4 | - | TGTGCCAGCAGTTTCTTAAATCTTCTCAGGGTGAACGGGGAGCTGTTTTTT | CASSFLNLLRVNGELFF
TRBJ1-1 | many | 15 | TRBV5-1 | - | TGCGCCAGCAGCTTGGGATACGCAGAGAACACTGAAGCTTTCTTT | CASSLGYAENTEAFF
TRBJ1-5 | many | 13 | TRBV20-1 | TRBD1 | TGCAGTGCTAAGACAGGGGGCAATCAGCCCCAGCATTTT | CSAKTGGNQPQHF
TRBJ1-5 | - | 16 | TRBV20-1 | - | TGCAGTGCTAGAGATTTGCAGGGGTTGGTGGGTCAGCCCCAGCATTTT | CSARDLQGLVGQPQHF